The 19 T cell receptor beta chains presented below share a single source sample, sequenced in a study of CD8+CD57+ T cells in acquired aplastic anemia. According to the study, genomic DNA was the template for TCR beta VDJ and CDR3 profiling. MiXCR, run by TCRdb on the reads, gives a single entry per CDR3 protein. The table includes about 110,000 distinct CDR3 sequences, roughly 50% detected once. The sequencing sample was made of sorted CD4+, CD8+, or CD8+CD57+ T cells (not recorded which) from PBMCs. These receptors were collected from a human donor in good health, serving as a control.

The chain recombines TRBV2 with TRBJ1-1, with 7 bases fitting TRBD1. The junction had 10 bases not matched to a gene; V was cut back by 7 bases and J by 5 bases. Germline CDR1 and CDR2: SNHLY and FYNNEI. This CDR3 is 14 amino acids long. The CDR3 reads CASTSDRSGTEAFF. DNA for the CDR3: TGTGCCAGCACTTCGGACAGGTCCGGAACTGAAGCTTTCTTT.

The chain joins TRBV25-1 to TRBJ2-7; no reliable D call. V shed 3 bases and J shed 1 base, with 7 bases lying between them. Germline CDR1 reads MGHDK; CDR2 reads SYGVNS. This CDR3 is built from 13 residues. CDR3 in DNA: TGTGCCAGCAGTGACCGGACGTCCTACGAGCAGTACTTC. Amino acid sequence: CASSDRTSYEQYF.

At least ten counts were recorded for this clonotype. V and J are TRBV5-1 and TRBJ2-3; tentatively, D is TRBD2 (6 bases). The CDR3 totals 14 residues. V was shortened by 4 bases and J by 5 bases, with 14 bases between the two germline ends. CDR1 and CDR2 from the germline V gene are SGHRS and YFSETQ. The CDR3 is CASSPEGRGDTQYF. CDR3 nucleotide sequence: TGCGCCAGCAGCCCGGAGGGTCGAGGAGATACGCAGTATTTT.

The gene calls are TRBV11-1 and TRBJ1-3, with TRBD1 matching 7 bases. The CDR3 is 17 amino acids. CDR1 and CDR2 (germline): SGHAT, FQDESV (reference sequence). V lost 5 bases and J lost 0; bases outside the gene matches: 10. This CDR3 is CASSPRAGGDSGNTIYF. The DNA for the CDR3 is TGTGCCAGCAGCCCTCGGGCAGGGGGGGACTCTGGAAACACCATATATTTT.

This clonotype has a count of ten or more. The chain couples TRBV4-3 to TRBJ2-5, with TRBD2 as a possible D gene (5 bases). With 2 bases removed from V and 4 bases from J, the gap between germline ends came to 14 bases. Germline loops: CDR1 LGHNA, CDR2 YSLEER. The CDR3 is made up of 15 amino acids. The CDR3 sequence: CASSQSRAAGETQYF. The CDR3 DNA is TGCGCCAGCAGCCAATCACGGGCCGCGGGAGAGACCCAGTACTTC.

The chain couples TRBV29-1 to TRBJ1-2, with D possibly being TRBD1 (5 bases). This CDR3 spans 14 amino acids. The V end was cut by 7 bases, the J end by 6 bases, with 21 bases between. Germline V gives CDR1 SQVTM, CDR2 ANQGSEA. In nucleotides, the CDR3 is TGCAGCGCAGTTTCCACTCAGGGAATCCATGGCTACACCTTC. This codes for CSAVSTQGIHGYTF. The entire variable domain, with the rest obtained from reference TRBV29-1 and TRBJ1-2, is as follows: SAVISQKPSRDICQRGTSLTIQCQVDSQVTMMFWYRQQPGQSLTLIATANQGSEATYESGFVIDKFPISRPNLTFSTLTVSNMSPEDSSIYLCSAVSTQGIHGYTFGSGTRLTVV.

The rearrangement links TRBV10-2 to TRBJ2-1; no clear D. The ends were cut back, 4 bases at V and 7 bases at J, with 5 bases in the middle. The CDR3 is 11 residues long. The germline gives CDR1 WSHSY, CDR2 SAAADI. CDR3 in DNA: TGCGCCAGCAGTGTCTGGAATGAGCAGTTCTTC. Protein: CASSVWNEQFF.

The chain combines TRBV25-1 with TRBJ2-7, with D perhaps being TRBD1 or TRBD2 (5 bases each). Germline V CDR1 and CDR2: MGHDK, SYGVNS. The germline V and J ends were trimmed by 3 bases and 0 bases, with 9 bases remaining between them. This CDR3 comprises 14 residues. The CDR3 sequence is CASSDGGSSYEQYF. Here the CDR3 DNA reads TGTGCCAGCAGTGATGGGGGTTCCTCCTACGAGCAGTACTTC.

This clonotype was detected only a few times. This sequence joins TRBV15 and TRBJ2-7; D gene ambiguous. V was pared by 3 bases and J by 3 bases, with 12 bases between. The length of the CDR3 is 14 residues. Germline V gene data show CDR1 as LNHNV and CDR2 as YYDKDF (reference sequence). CDR3 in DNA: TGTGCCACCAGCAGGGGTAACGGAATCTACGAGCAGTACTTC. The encoded protein is CATSRGNGIYEQYF.

This clonotype was detected ten times or more. V gene TRBV6-1 combines with J gene TRBJ1-1; 7 bases map to TRBD1. This CDR3 has 12 amino acids. CDR1 is MNHNS, CDR2 SASEGT, per germline. Trimming removed 6 bases from V and 3 bases from J; junction bases left unmatched: 1. Here the CDR3 reads CASSQGDTEAFF. Here the CDR3 DNA reads TGTGCCAGCAGCCAGGGGGACACTGAAGCTTTCTTT.

The chain links TRBV7-2 to TRBJ2-1, with unresolved D. The germline V gene encodes CDR1 SGHTA and CDR2 FQGNSA. This CDR3 is built from 13 residues. Deletions cut 5 bases from V and 8 bases from J, with 13 bases between. The CDR3 bases are TGTGCCAGCAGCCCATCCCTTGCGCATGAGCAGTTCTTC. It translates to CASSPSLAHEQFF.

This clonotype was counted at least ten times. V is TRBV5-1 and J is TRBJ1-6; 9 bases match TRBD1. The length of the CDR3 is 17 residues. CDR1 SGHRS and CDR2 YFSETQ come from the germline V gene. The V segment lost 0 bases and the J segment 8 bases; nucleotides outside the gene matches: 9. In DNA, the CDR3 is TGCGCCAGCAGCTTGGGGGCCCAGGGACAGGGTCATTCACCCCTCCACTTT. Its translation: CASSLGAQGQGHSPLHF.

This clonotype was seen at least ten times. The chain links TRBV7-9 to TRBJ2-5; TRBD1 aligns across 7 bases. This CDR3 is 17 amino acids long. The V segment lost 4 bases and the J segment 5 bases; nucleotides outside the gene matches: 16. From germline, CDR1 is SEHNR and CDR2 FQNEAQ (reference sequence). The CDR3 nucleotides read TGTGCCAGCAGCTCCACGAAGACAGGGTTGGTCGGGGAGACCCAGTACTTC. Its translation is CASSSTKTGLVGETQYF.

This clonotype has just one count. V gene TRBV11-1 combines with J gene TRBJ2-2; 10 nucleotides agree with TRBD1. CDR3 length equals 16 residues. Trimming cost V 4 bases and J 4 bases; bases outside gene matches: 6. Germline V gene lookup returns CDR1 SGHAT and CDR2 FQDESV (reference sequence). In DNA form, the CDR3 reads TGTGCCAGCAGCTCCCCTGGACAGGGGGGCACCGGGGAGCTGTTTTTT. Its protein product is CASSSPGQGGTGELFF.

The V and J genes are TRBV7-8 and TRBJ1-2, with D uncertain. Germline CDR1 SGHVS, CDR2 FQNEAQ. V was shortened by 4 bases and J by 2 bases, with 11 bases between the two germline ends. The CDR3 runs 14 residues. The CDR3 nucleotides are TGTGCCAGCAGCTATCAGAAAAACAACTATGGCTACACCTTC. It codes for CASSYQKNNYGYTF.

Only one count was recorded for this clonotype. The J gene is TRBJ2-1, the V gene TRBV25-1; D ambiguous. The J call is uncertain, as TRBJ2-7 better fits the DNA end. CDR3 length: 14 amino acids. CDR1 MGHDK and CDR2 SYGVNS come from the germline V gene. The CDR3 DNA follows: TGTGCCAGCAGTGAATTGGGCAGCACCCACGAGCAGTACTTC. The encoded protein is CASSELGSTHEQYF.

The V and J genes are TRBV7-2 and TRBJ2-3; D is undetermined. Germline CDR1 is SGHTA and CDR2 is FQGNSA. The CDR3 extends over 12 amino acids. V was pared by 3 bases and J by 3 bases, with 4 bases between. CDR3 nucleotide sequence: TGTGCCAGCAGCTTCCAGACAGATACGCAGTATTTT. It codes for CASSFQTDTQYF.

This clonotype has a handful of counts. This rearrangement joins TRBV19 to TRBJ2-2; the match to TRBD1 covers 7 bases. This CDR3 contains 14 residues. CDR1 is LNHDA and CDR2 is SQIVND in the germline V gene (reference sequence). Trimming at V came to 7 bases and at J to 0 bases, leaving 2 bases not matched to a gene. Here the CDR3 DNA reads TGTGCCAGTAATACAGGGGCGAACACCGGGGAGCTGTTTTTT. It is translated as CASNTGANTGELFF.

This clonotype was found once. V gene TRBV19 combines with J gene TRBJ1-1; possible D gene TRBD1, 6 bases. The CDR3 sequence is 13 residues long. CDR1 is LNHDA and CDR2 is SQIVND in the germline V gene (reference sequence). Trimming removed 5 bases at V and 7 bases at J, with 14 bases between. CDR3 sequence (DNA): TGTGCCAGTAGTTGGGGGCAGCCAGATGAAGCTTTCTTT. Its translation is CASSWGQPDEAFF.